This TCR beta chain was documented in a study of blood T cells in healthy people across ages. For the study at large: Capture by template switching was about one barcoded beta molecule per two T cells.

Study observations and caveats: Per million T cells, TCR beta diversity dropped roughly linearly as age increased. Strongly correlated with naive T cell percentage was TCR beta diversity.

Germline V gene sequence: CDR1 LGHDT, CDR2 YNNKEL (reference sequence). CDR3 length: 14 amino acids. Regarding this clonotype: The antigen is not known. One junction end does not reproduce the germline sequence, and a read error may be involved.

Primed by a sample-barcoded 5' primer and a J-beta primer mix, a second PCR proceeded for about 6 to 12 cycles. TCRdb independently ran MiXCR on the 5' RACE reads; one entry per CDR3 protein. The sample lists some 1.4 million distinct CDR3 sequences; 40% to 50% were seen once. The rearrangement links TRBV3-1 to TRBJ1-1; D ambiguous. The source of this sequence is a woman under 30 in good health. Sequences were obtained from blood. This CDR3 reads CTSSQDYSSAGAFF. The CDR3 DNA is TGTACCAGCAGCCAAGATTACAGTAGCGCGGGGGCTTTCTTT.